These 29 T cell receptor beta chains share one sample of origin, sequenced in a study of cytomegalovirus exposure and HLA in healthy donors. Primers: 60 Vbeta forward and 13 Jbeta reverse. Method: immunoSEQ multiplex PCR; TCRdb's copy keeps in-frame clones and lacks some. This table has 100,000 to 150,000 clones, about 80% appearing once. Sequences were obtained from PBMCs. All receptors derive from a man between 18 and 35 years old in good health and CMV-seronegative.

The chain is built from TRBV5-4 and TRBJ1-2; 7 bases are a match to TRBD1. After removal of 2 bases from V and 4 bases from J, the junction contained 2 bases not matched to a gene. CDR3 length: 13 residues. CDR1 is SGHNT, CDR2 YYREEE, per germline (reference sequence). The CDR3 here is CASSFTGAYGYTF. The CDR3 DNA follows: TGTGCCAGCAGCTTTACAGGGGCCTATGGCTACACCTTC. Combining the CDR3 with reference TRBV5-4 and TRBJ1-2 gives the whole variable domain ETGVTQSPTHLIKTRGQQVTLRCSSQSGHNTVSWYQQALGQGPQFIFQYYREEENGRGNFPPRFSGLQFPNYSSELNVNALELDDSALYLCASSFTGAYGYTFGSGTRLTVV.

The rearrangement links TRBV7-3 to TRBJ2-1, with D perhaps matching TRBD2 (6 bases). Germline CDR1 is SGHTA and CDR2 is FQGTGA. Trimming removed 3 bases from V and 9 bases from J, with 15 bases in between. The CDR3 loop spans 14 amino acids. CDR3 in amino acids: CASSFSGYGGEQFF. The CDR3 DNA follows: TGTGCCAGCAGCTTTTCCGGGTACGGGGGTGAGCAGTTCTTC. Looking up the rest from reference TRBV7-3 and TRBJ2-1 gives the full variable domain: GAGVSQTPSNKVTEKGKYVELRCDPISGHTALYWYRQSLGQGPEFLIYFQGTGAADDSGLPNDRFFAVRPEGSVSTLKIQRTERGDSAVYLCASSFSGYGGEQFFGPGTRLTVL.

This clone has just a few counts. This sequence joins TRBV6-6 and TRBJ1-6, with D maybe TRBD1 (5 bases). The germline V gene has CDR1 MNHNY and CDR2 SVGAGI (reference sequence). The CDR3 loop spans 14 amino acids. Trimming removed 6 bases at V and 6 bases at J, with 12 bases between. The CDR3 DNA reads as TGTGCCAGCAGCCGCGGGGGGGGTAATTCACCCCTCCACTTT. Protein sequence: CASSRGGGNSPLHF.

CDR3 in amino acids: CASNPRTGAYEQYF. Written as DNA, the CDR3 is TGTGCCAGCAACCCCAGGACAGGAGCCTACGAGCAGTACTTC. This chain joins TRBV6-5 and TRBJ2-7; 7 nucleotides agree with TRBD1. The CDR3 totals 14 residues. Trimming at V came to 7 bases and at J to 2 bases, leaving 8 bases not matched to a gene. Looked up from germline, CDR1 is MNHEY and CDR2 is SVGAGI.

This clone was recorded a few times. The CDR3 is CASSRGGSTGELFF. CDR3 nucleotide sequence: TGCGCCAGCAGTCGAGGCGGATCCACCGGGGAGCTGTTTTTT. The chain carries TRBV10-1 and TRBJ2-2; the D is unclear. Germline values: CDR1 WNHNN, CDR2 SYGVQD (reference sequence). V dropped 5 bases and J dropped 4 bases, with 11 bases sitting between them. This CDR3 spans 14 amino acids.

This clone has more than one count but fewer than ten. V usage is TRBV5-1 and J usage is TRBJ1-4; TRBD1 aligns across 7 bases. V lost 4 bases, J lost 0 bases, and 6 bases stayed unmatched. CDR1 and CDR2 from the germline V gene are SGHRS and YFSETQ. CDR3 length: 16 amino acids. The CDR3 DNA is TGCGCCAGCAGCCACGGGACAGTACCAACTAATGAAAAACTGTTTTTT. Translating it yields CASSHGTVPTNEKLFF.

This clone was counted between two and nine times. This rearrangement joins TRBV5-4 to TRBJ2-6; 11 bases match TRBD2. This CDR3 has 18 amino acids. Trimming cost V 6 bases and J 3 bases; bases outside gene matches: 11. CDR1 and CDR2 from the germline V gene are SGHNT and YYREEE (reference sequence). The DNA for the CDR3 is TGTGCCAGCACCTTTAGCGGGGGGGCCTTAGGTGGGGCCAACGTCCTGACTTTC. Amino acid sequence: CASTFSGGALGGANVLTF.

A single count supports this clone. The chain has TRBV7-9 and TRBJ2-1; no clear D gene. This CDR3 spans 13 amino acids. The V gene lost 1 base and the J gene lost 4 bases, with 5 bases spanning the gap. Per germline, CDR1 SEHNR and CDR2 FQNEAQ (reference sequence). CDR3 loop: CASSLVPYNEQFF. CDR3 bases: TGTGCCAGCAGCTTAGTCCCATACAATGAGCAGTTCTTC. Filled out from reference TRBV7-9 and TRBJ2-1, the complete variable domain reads DTGVSQNPRHKITKRGQNVTFRCDPISEHNRLYWYRQTLGQGPEFLTYFQNEAQLEKSRLLSDRFSAERPKGSFSTLEIQRTEQGDSAMYLCASSLVPYNEQFFGPGTRLTVL.

For the CDR3, the DNA is TGTGCCAGCAGCAAAGGAGAGACAGGGTCTCGTGGCTATGGCTACACCTTC. Protein: CASSKGETGSRGYGYTF. The V gene is TRBV21-1, the J gene TRBJ1-2; no check of the table's D call, TRBD1, against the DNA was made. TRBV21-1 has pseudogene status. This CDR3 comprises 17 residues.

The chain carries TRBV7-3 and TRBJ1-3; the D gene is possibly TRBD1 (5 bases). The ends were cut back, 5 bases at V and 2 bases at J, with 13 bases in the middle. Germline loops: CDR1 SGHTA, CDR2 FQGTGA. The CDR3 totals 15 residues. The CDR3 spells CASSRSGGTGNTIYF. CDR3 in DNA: TGTGCCAGCAGCCGAAGCGGGGGAACTGGAAACACCATATATTTT.

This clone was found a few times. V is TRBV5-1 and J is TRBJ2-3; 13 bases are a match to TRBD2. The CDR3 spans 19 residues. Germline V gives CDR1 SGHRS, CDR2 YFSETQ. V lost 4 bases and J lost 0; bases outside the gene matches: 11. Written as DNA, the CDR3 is TGCGCCAGCAGCCACTATCGACTAGCGGGGGGTGCTAGCACAGATACGCAGTATTTT. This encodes CASSHYRLAGGASTDTQYF.

The DNA of the CDR3 is TGTGCCAGTAGTATGGCGTTCGGGGGCACAGATACGCAGTATTTT. Translating it yields CASSMAFGGTDTQYF. The rearrangement joins TRBV19 to TRBJ2-3, with D possibly TRBD2 on 5 matching bases. Trimming took off 3 bases at V and 1 base at J, with 11 bases between the two ends. In germline, CDR1 is LNHDA, CDR2 SQIVND (reference sequence). CDR3 length equals 15 residues.

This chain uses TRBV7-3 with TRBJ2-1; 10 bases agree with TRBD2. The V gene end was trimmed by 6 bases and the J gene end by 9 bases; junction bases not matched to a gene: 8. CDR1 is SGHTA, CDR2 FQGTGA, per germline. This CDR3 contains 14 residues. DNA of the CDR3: TGTGCCAGCAGTTCGAGCGGGGGGGCCACTGAGCAGTTCTTC. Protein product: CASSSSGGATEQFF.

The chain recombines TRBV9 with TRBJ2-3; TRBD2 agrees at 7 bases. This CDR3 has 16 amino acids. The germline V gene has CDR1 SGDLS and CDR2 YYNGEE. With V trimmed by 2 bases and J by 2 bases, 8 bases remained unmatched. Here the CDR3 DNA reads TGTGCCAGCAGCGTTAGTTCCGGGGGGTACACAGATACGCAGTATTTT. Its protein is CASSVSSGGYTDTQYF.

The CDR3 region has the DNA TGTGCCAGCAGCCCCGGGTCGCCGAAAGGCTACACCTTC. Protein product: CASSPGSPKGYTF. The chain combines TRBV7-2 with TRBJ1-2; no definite D call. CDR1 is SGHTA and CDR2 is FQGNSA in the germline V gene. The CDR3 consists of 13 residues. V dropped 5 bases and J dropped 8 bases, with 15 bases sitting between them.

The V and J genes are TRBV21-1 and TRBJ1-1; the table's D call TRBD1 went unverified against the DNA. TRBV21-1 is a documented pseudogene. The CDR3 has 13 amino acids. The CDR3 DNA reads TGTGCCAGCAGACCGGGACAGGGGTCTGAAGCTTTCTTT. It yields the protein CASRPGQGSEAFF.

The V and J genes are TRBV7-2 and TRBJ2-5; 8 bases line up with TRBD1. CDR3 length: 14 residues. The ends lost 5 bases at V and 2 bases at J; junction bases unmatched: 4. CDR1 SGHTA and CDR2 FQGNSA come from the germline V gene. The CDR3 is CASSGWTGQETQYF. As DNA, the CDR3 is TGTGCCAGCAGCGGTTGGACAGGGCAAGAGACCCAGTACTTC.

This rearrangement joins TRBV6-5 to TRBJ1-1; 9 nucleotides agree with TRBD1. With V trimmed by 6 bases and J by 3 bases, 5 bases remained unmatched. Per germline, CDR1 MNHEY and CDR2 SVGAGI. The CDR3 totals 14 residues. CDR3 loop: CASRYRGRDTEAFF. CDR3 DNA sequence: TGTGCCAGCAGGTACAGGGGGCGAGACACTGAAGCTTTCTTT.

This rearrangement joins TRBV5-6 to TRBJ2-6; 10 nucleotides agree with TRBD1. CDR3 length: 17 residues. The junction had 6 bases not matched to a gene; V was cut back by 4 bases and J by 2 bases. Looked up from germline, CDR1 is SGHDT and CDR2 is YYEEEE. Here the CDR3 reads CASSRRQGAPGANVLTF. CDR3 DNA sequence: TGTGCCAGCAGCCGCCGACAGGGGGCGCCTGGGGCCAACGTCCTGACTTTC.

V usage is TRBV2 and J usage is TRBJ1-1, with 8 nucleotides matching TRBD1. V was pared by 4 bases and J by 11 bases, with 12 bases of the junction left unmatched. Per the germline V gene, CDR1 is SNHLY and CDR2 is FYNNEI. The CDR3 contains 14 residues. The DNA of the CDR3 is TGTGCCAGCAGTGTTTATAAGACAGGGGATAAGGCTTTCTTT. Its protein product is CASSVYKTGDKAFF.

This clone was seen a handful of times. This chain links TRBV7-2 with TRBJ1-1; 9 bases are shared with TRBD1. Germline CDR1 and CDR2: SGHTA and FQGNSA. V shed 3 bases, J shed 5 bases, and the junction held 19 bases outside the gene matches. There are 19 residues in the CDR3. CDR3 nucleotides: TGTGCCAGCAGCTTGCCTTCCGGGACAGGGAGTGCTTTGACGACTGAAGCTTTCTTT. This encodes CASSLPSGTGSALTTEAFF. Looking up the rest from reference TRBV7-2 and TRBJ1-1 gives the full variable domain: GAGVSQSPSNKVTEKGKDVELRCDPISGHTALYWYRQSLGQGLEFLIYFQGNSAPDKSGLPSDRFSAERTGGSVSTLTIQRTQQEDSAVYLCASSLPSGTGSALTTEAFFGQGTRLTVV.

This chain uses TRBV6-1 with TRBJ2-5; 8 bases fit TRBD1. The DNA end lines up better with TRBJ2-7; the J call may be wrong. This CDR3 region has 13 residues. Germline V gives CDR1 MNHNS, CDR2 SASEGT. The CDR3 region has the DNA TGTGCCAGCAGTGACAGGGGGCGTTACGAGCAGTACTTC. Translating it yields CASSDRGRYEQYF.

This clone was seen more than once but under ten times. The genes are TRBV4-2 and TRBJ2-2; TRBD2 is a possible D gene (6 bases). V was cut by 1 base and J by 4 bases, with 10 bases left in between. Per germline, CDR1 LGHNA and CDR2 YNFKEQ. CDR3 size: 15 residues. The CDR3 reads CASSQVAGGTGELFF. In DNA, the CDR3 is TGTGCCAGCAGCCAAGTTGCCGGGGGCACCGGGGAGCTGTTTTTT.

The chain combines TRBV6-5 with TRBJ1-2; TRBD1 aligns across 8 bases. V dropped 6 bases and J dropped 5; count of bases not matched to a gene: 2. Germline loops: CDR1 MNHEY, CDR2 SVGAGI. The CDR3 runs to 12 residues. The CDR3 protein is CASRTGEYGYTF. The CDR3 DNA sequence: TGTGCCAGCAGGACAGGGGAATATGGCTACACCTTC.

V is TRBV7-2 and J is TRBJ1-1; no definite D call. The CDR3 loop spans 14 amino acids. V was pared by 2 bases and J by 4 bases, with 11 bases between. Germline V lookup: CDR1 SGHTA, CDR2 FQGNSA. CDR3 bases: TGTGCCAGCAGCTTAATCCGGGGAGGCACTGAAGCTTTCTTT. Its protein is CASSLIRGGTEAFF.

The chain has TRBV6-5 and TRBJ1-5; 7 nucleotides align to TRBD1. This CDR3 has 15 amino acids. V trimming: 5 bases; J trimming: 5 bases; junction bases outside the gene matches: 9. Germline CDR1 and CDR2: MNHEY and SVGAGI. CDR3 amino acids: CASSRTGGQYQPQHF. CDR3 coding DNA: TGTGCCAGCAGTCGGACAGGTGGGCAATATCAGCCCCAGCATTTT.

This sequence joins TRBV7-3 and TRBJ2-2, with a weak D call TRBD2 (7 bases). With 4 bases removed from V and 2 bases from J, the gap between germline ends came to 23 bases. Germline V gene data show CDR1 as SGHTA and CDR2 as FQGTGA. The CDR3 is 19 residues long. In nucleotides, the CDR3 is TGTGCCAGCAGCTCACTTCCGGGGGGCCCTACCGTTAACACCGGGGAGCTGTTTTTT. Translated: CASSSLPGGPTVNTGELFF.

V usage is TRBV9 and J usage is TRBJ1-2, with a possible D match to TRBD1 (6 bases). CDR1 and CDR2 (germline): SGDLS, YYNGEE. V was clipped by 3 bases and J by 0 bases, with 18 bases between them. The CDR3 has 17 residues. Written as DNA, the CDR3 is TGTGCCAGCAGCGAAACGAACAGGGCGGAACCTAACTATGGCTACACCTTC. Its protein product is CASSETNRAEPNYGYTF.

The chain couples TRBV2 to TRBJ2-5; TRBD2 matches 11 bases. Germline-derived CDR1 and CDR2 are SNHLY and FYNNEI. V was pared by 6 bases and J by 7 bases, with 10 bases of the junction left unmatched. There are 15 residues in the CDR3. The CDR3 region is CASSPSGGTQGTQYF. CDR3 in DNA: TGTGCCAGCAGCCCTAGCGGGGGGACCCAGGGGACCCAGTACTTC.